This T cell receptor beta chain was documented in a study of blood T cells in healthy people across ages. The wider study: Per every two T cells, about one barcoded beta molecule was captured by template switching. Notes on the study in general: Estimates drawn from one million T cells were deemed to understate diversity.

Using a J-beta primer mix together with a sample-barcoded 5' primer, a second PCR was run for about 6 to 11 cycles. MiXCR, run by TCRdb on the 5' RACE reads, gives a single entry per CDR3 protein. The repertoire consists of fewer than 750,000 distinct CDR3 sequences, with around half occurring once and the leading ten covering roughly 24%. Concerning this clonotype itself: Its antigen is unknown.

The CDR3 totals 15 residues. Germline CDR1 reads SGDLS; CDR2 reads YYNGEE. V lost 4 bases and J lost 8, with 16 bases in between. Each donor gave roughly 9.8 milliliters of peripheral blood. With each sample, at least 5 micrograms of total RNA were extracted. The clonotype comes from a man at least 80 years old in good health. Sequenced: blood. V gene TRBV9 combines with J gene TRBJ1-6; the D is unclear. CDR3 coding DNA: TGTGCCAGCAGCACACTAGAGGGAAGGGATTCACCCCTCCACTTT. Residues: CASSTLEGRDSPLHF.